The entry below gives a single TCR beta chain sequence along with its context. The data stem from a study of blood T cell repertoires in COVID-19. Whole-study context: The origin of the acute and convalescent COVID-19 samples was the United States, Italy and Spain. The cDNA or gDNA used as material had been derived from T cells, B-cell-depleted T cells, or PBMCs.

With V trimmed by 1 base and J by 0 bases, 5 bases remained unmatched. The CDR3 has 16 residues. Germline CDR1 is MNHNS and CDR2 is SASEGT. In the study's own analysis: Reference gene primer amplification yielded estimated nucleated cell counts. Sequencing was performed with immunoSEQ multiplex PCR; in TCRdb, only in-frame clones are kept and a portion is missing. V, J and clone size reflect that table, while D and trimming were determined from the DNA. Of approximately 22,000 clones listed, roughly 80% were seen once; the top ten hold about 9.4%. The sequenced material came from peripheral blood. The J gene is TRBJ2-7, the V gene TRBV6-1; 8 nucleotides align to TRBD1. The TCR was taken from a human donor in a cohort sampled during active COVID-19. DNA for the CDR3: TGTGCCAGCAGTGAAGAATCAGGGACAGGCTCCTACGAGCAGTACTTC. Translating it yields CASSEESGTGSYEQYF.